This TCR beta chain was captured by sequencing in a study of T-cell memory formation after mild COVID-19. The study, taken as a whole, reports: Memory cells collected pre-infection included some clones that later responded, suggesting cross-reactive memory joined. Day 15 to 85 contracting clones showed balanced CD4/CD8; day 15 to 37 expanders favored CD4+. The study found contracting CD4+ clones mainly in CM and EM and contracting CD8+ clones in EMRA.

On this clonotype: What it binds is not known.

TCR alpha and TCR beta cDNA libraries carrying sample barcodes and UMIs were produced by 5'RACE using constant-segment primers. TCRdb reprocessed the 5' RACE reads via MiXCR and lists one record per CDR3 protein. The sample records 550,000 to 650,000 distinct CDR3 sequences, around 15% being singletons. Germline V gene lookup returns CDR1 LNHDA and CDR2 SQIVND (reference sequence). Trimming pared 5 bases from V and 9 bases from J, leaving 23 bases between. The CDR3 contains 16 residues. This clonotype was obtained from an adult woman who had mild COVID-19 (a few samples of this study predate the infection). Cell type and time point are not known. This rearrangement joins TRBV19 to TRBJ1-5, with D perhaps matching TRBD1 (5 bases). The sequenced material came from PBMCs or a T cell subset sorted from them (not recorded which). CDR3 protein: CASSPTRDLRRVPQHF. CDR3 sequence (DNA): TGTGCCAGTAGTCCTACGAGGGACCTTAGGAGAGTGCCCCAGCATTTT.